One and the same sample provided the 27 T cell receptor beta chains below, sequenced in a study of cytomegalovirus exposure and HLA in healthy donors. A multiplex PCR was run with 60 Vbeta primers and 13 Jbeta primers. The method was immunoSEQ multiplex PCR; TCRdb's version includes in-frame clones alone and lacks a portion of them. The data contain under 200,000 clones, around three quarters of them singletons. Material for sequencing was PBMCs. The receptors here all came from a woman aged 25 to 39 in good health and CMV-seronegative.

The chain uses TRBV5-6 and TRBJ2-3; the D gene is possibly TRBD2 (5 bases). Germline CDR1 and CDR2: SGHDT and YYEEEE. This CDR3 spans 17 amino acids. The V and J ends lost 4 bases and 1 base respectively, with 19 bases between them. CDR3 bases: TGTGCCAGCAGCATCCTTGTTACGGAGGAACGCACAGATACGCAGTATTTT. It is translated as CASSILVTEERTDTQYF.

The chain couples TRBV7-9 to TRBJ1-1; 8 positions match TRBD1. This CDR3 has 14 residues. The junction had 8 bases not matched to a gene; V was cut back by 6 bases and J by 5 bases. CDR1 is SEHNR, CDR2 FQNEAQ, per germline (reference sequence). The CDR3 sequence is CASRPRTGRTEAFF. The CDR3 nucleotides are TGTGCCAGCAGACCACGGACAGGGCGAACTGAAGCTTTCTTT.

V gene TRBV27 combines with J gene TRBJ2-1; perhaps TRBD2 as D (5 bases). Germline CDR1 reads MNHEY; CDR2 reads SMNVEV (reference sequence). The CDR3 is 18 residues long. The V end lost 1 base, the J end lost 0 bases, and 16 bases lay between the germline ends. DNA of the CDR3: TGTGCCAGCAGTTTATACTGGGGTAGCGTGAGCTCCTACAATGAGCAGTTCTTC. As protein: CASSLYWGSVSSYNEQFF.

The gene calls are TRBV4-2 and TRBJ2-7; 8 bases are a match to TRBD1. The CDR3 is 15 residues long. After removal of 2 bases from V and 3 bases from J, the junction contained 6 bases not matched to a gene. Germline V gene sequence: CDR1 LGHNA, CDR2 YNFKEQ. The CDR3 nucleotides are TGTGCCAGCAGCCAATTTCCGGGACAGGACTACGAGCAGTACTTC. This codes for CASSQFPGQDYEQYF.

The J gene is TRBJ1-6, the V gene TRBV5-1, with TRBD1 identical over 8 bases. Germline CDR1 reads SGHRS; CDR2 reads YFSETQ. After removal of 4 bases from V and 7 bases from J, the junction contained 4 bases not matched to a gene. This CDR3 has 14 residues. The CDR3 coding sequence is TGCGCCAGCAGCCCGGGACAGGACAATTCACCCCTCCACTTT. Translation gives CASSPGQDNSPLHF.

This clone was picked up a small number of times. CDR3 amino acids: CASSPTSGNGYEQYF. As DNA, the CDR3 is TGCGCCAGCAGCCCCACGTCGGGGAATGGCTACGAGCAGTACTTC. The V call is TRBV4-1, the J call TRBJ2-7; possibly TRBD2 for D (5 bases). Per the germline V gene, CDR1 is MGHRA and CDR2 is YSYEKL. This CDR3 spans 15 amino acids. Trimming pared 4 bases from V and 3 bases from J, leaving 16 bases between.

The chain combines TRBV11-3 with TRBJ2-1; D ambiguous. CDR3 length: 12 amino acids. Between the trimmed V and J ends, which lost 5 bases and 9 bases, there was a span of 11 bases. CDR1 and CDR2 from the germline V gene are SGHNT and YENEEA. CDR3 in DNA: TGTGCCAGCAGCCTCCTACCGGGTGAGCAGTTCTTC. Encoded protein: CASSLLPGEQFF.

The chain recombines TRBV19 with TRBJ2-1; D might be TRBD2 (5 bases). The CDR3 is 15 residues long. Germline V gene lookup returns CDR1 LNHDA and CDR2 SQIVND (reference sequence). V lost 9 bases and J 3 bases, leaving 18 bases between the germline ends. CDR3 amino acids: CASKQGRSFYNEQFF. In DNA form, the CDR3 reads TGTGCCAGCAAGCAAGGGAGATCGTTCTACAATGAGCAGTTCTTC.

The genes are TRBV7-2 and TRBJ2-7; maybe TRBD2 (6 bases). The CDR3 is 15 residues long. From germline, CDR1 is SGHTA and CDR2 FQGNSA. Trimming took off 5 bases at V and 1 base at J, with 15 bases between the two ends. CDR3 sequence (DNA): TGTGCCAGCAGCCCGCGGGGAGGACTTTCCTACGAGCAGTACTTC. Its protein is CASSPRGGLSYEQYF.

V gene TRBV19 combines with J gene TRBJ2-2; 8 bases match TRBD1. V dropped 3 bases and J dropped 7; count of bases not matched to a gene: 7. Germline CDR1 and CDR2: LNHDA and SQIVND (reference sequence). This CDR3 has 15 residues. The CDR3, as DNA: TGTGCCAGTAGTATCGGGGGACAGGCAATCGGGGAGCTGTTTTTT. Amino acid sequence: CASSIGGQAIGELFF.

This rearrangement joins TRBV5-1 to TRBJ2-7; 10 bases agree with TRBD2. The CDR3 spans 16 residues. The junction had 9 bases not matched to a gene; V was cut back by 2 bases and J by 4 bases. CDR1 SGHRS and CDR2 YFSETQ come from the germline V gene. The CDR3 DNA sequence: TGCGCCAGCAGCTTTGCAAGCGGGAGGGCCAATTACGAGCAGTACTTC. Its translation: CASSFASGRANYEQYF. Full variable domain (missing parts from reference TRBV5-1 and TRBJ2-7): KAGVTQTPRYLIKTRGQQVTLSCSPISGHRSVSWYQQTPGQGLQFLFEYFSETQRNKGNFPGRFSGRQFSNSRSEMNVSTLELGDSALYLCASSFASGRANYEQYFGPGTRLTVT.

The chain recombines TRBV11-2 with TRBJ1-1; tentatively, D is TRBD1 (5 bases). Germline V gene sequence: CDR1 SGHAT, CDR2 FQNNGV. The CDR3 has 15 residues. The V end lost 2 bases, the J end lost 5 bases, and 15 bases lay between the germline ends. The CDR3 DNA sequence: TGTGCCAGCAGCTTATGGGGCCCCAAGGAAACTGAAGCTTTCTTT. It codes for CASSLWGPKETEAFF.

This clone was seen once. The V and J genes are TRBV5-4 and TRBJ2-3, with 11 bases matching TRBD1. CDR3 length equals 17 residues. Trimming removed 0 bases from V and 4 bases from J; junction bases left unmatched: 7. CDR1 and CDR2 (germline): SGHNT, YYREEE (reference sequence). The DNA for the CDR3 is TGTGCCAGCAGCTTGGCCGGGGACAGGGGGTGGCCAGATACGCAGTATTTT. It translates to CASSLAGDRGWPDTQYF. Full variable domain (rest looked up from reference TRBV5-4 and TRBJ2-3): ETGVTQSPTHLIKTRGQQVTLRCSSQSGHNTVSWYQQALGQGPQFIFQYYREEENGRGNFPPRFSGLQFPNYSSELNVNALELDDSALYLCASSLAGDRGWPDTQYFGPGTRLTVL.

V gene TRBV10-3 combines with J gene TRBJ2-1; 7 nucleotides align to TRBD2. This CDR3 has 14 residues. Trimming at V came to 5 bases and at J to 2 bases, leaving 3 bases not matched to a gene. Germline CDR1 and CDR2: ENHRY and SYGVKD. CDR3 DNA: TGTGCCATCAGTCGGGGACTAACCTACAATGAGCAGTTCTTC. This translates into CAISRGLTYNEQFF.

The chain recombines TRBV5-1 with TRBJ2-3; 7 nucleotides align to TRBD1. CDR3 size: 14 residues. CDR1 SGHRS and CDR2 YFSETQ come from the germline V gene. The junction had 5 bases not matched to a gene; V was cut back by 7 bases and J by 0 bases. The CDR3 here is CASAPGQSTDTQYF. The CDR3 nucleotides read TGCGCCAGCGCTCCGGGACAGAGCACAGATACGCAGTATTTT.

This sequence joins TRBV28 and TRBJ2-3; 7 nucleotides agree with TRBD1. This CDR3 has 15 amino acids. V lost 4 bases, J lost 2 bases, and 6 bases stayed unmatched. Per germline, CDR1 MDHEN and CDR2 SYDVKM. The CDR3 bases are TGTGCCAGCAGTTCCCCGGGACAGTACACAGATACGCAGTATTTT. Amino acid sequence: CASSSPGQYTDTQYF.

This chain links TRBV6-6 with TRBJ2-7; 15 bases align to TRBD2. CDR1 is MNHNY, CDR2 SVGAGI, per germline (reference sequence). With 0 bases clipped from V and 12 bases from J, the junction kept 6 bases outside the gene matches. The CDR3 is 15 residues long. CDR3 residues: CASSYSSKGLAGGYF. DNA for the CDR3: TGTGCCAGCAGTTACTCGAGTAAGGGACTAGCGGGGGGGTACTTC.

V usage is TRBV6-5 and J usage is TRBJ2-5, with 7 bases fitting TRBD2. The DNA end is a closer match to TRBJ2-7, so the J assignment may be wrong. The CDR3 is made up of 15 amino acids. The V gene's germline CDR1 is MNHEY and CDR2 SVGAGI. The CDR3 sequence: CASSYSWGGSYEQYF. The DNA for the CDR3 is TGTGCCAGCAGTTATTCGTGGGGGGGGTCCTACGAGCAGTACTTC.

This chain connects TRBV27 to TRBJ1-5; 12 positions agree with TRBD1. Germline assignment: CDR1 MNHEY and CDR2 SMNVEV (reference sequence). The V segment lost 6 bases and the J segment 4 bases; nucleotides outside the gene matches: 4. The CDR3 consists of 15 residues. In nucleotides, the CDR3 is TGTGCCAGCAGGCCGGGACAGGGGGCGAATCAGCCCCAGCATTTT. Amino acid sequence: CASRPGQGANQPQHF.

V usage is TRBV7-8 and J usage is TRBJ1-4, with D possibly being TRBD1 (6 bases). Trimming pared 3 bases from V and 8 bases from J, leaving 13 bases between. Germline V CDR1 and CDR2: SGHVS, FQNEAQ. This CDR3 contains 14 residues. The CDR3 sequence: CASSLGERGEKLFF. The DNA for the CDR3 is TGTGCCAGCAGCTTGGGCGAGAGGGGGGAAAAACTGTTTTTT.

The chain uses TRBV4-1 and TRBJ1-2; D uncertain. This CDR3 contains 16 residues. V lost 0 bases to trimming and J lost 1 base, with 12 bases between them. Germline-derived CDR1 and CDR2 are MGHRA and YSYEKL. The CDR3 coding sequence is TGCGCCAGCAGCCAAGATCAATGGCCGGGTAACTATGGCTACACCTTC. Residues: CASSQDQWPGNYGYTF.

This chain joins TRBV4-3 and TRBJ1-4, with TRBD1 identical over 11 bases. Germline V gene sequence: CDR1 LGHNA, CDR2 YSLEER. CDR3 length equals 15 residues. V lost 4 bases to trimming and J lost 8 bases; unmatched junction nucleotides: 6. DNA for the CDR3: TGCGCCAGCAGCCCTCTCGGACAGGGGGCGGAAAAACTGTTTTTT. This sequence encodes CASSPLGQGAEKLFF.

This chain connects TRBV11-3 to TRBJ1-1, with 7 positions matching TRBD1. Trimming at V came to 0 bases and at J to 8 bases, leaving 3 bases not matched to a gene. Per germline, CDR1 SGHNT and CDR2 YENEEA. The CDR3 spans 13 residues. This CDR3 is CASSLDGQAEAFF. In DNA, the CDR3 is TGTGCCAGCAGCTTAGACGGACAGGCAGAAGCTTTCTTT. The full variable domain, in which reference TRBV11-3 and TRBJ1-1 provide the parts outside the CDR3, is EAGVVQSPRYKIIEKKQPVAFWCNPISGHNTLYWYLQNLGQGPELLIRYENEEAVDDSQLPKDRFSAERLKGVDSTLKIQPAELGDSAVYLCASSLDGQAEAFFGQGTRLTVV.

The chain employs TRBV7-2 and TRBJ1-1; D remains unclear. Germline CDR1 is SGHTA and CDR2 is FQGNSA. V dropped 5 bases and J dropped 0 bases, with 10 bases sitting between them. The CDR3 consists of 14 residues. This chain's CDR3 is CASSHGGLNTEAFF. The CDR3 DNA is TGTGCCAGCAGCCACGGAGGGCTGAACACTGAAGCTTTCTTT. Supplemented by reference TRBV7-2 and TRBJ1-1, the full variable domain reads GAGVSQSPSNKVTEKGKDVELRCDPISGHTALYWYRQSLGQGLEFLIYFQGNSAPDKSGLPSDRFSAERTGGSVSTLTIQRTQQEDSAVYLCASSHGGLNTEAFFGQGTRLTVV.

The V gene is TRBV30, the J gene TRBJ2-5, with TRBD2 matching 8 bases. The V segment lost 4 bases and the J segment 12 bases; nucleotides outside the gene matches: 10. CDR1 is GTSNPN, CDR2 SVGIG, per germline (reference sequence). The CDR3 spans 12 residues. The chain's CDR3 is CAWKPAGDPKYF. The CDR3, as DNA: TGTGCCTGGAAACCAGCGGGGGACCCGAAGTACTTC.

Here the CDR3 DNA reads TGCGCCAGCAGCCCGGGGGACAGGGATAATTCACCCCTCCACTTT. Translation: CASSPGDRDNSPLHF. The chain couples TRBV4-3 to TRBJ1-6; TRBD1 aligns across 9 bases. Germline lookup yields CDR1 LGHNA and CDR2 YSLEER. The CDR3 runs 15 residues. J gave up 5 bases and V 4 bases, and 3 bases lay outside the gene matches.

The chain has TRBV5-1 and TRBJ1-4; D is unclear. Germline-derived CDR1 and CDR2 are SGHRS and YFSETQ. This CDR3 has 15 amino acids. The ends were cut back, 1 base at V and 2 bases at J, with 9 bases in the middle. The CDR3 nucleotides are TGCGCCAGCAGCTTGAGAGATTTCACTAATGAAAAACTGTTTTTT. This gives the protein CASSLRDFTNEKLFF.